Shown below are 21 T cell receptor beta chains from a single sample sequenced in a study of CD8 T cells in ankylosing spondylitis. TCRdb itself ran the 5' RACE reads through MiXCR, one entry per CDR3 protein. The sample yields fewer than 250,000 distinct CDR3 sequences, under 30% seen once. Source material: blood, either unsorted or a sorted T cell fraction (not recorded which). These receptors originate from a male donor with ankylosing spondylitis or in good health (not recorded which).

This clonotype was observed at least ten times. This chain uses TRBV6-5 with TRBJ1-6; 7 positions match TRBD1. Germline CDR1 is MNHEY and CDR2 is SVGAGI. Germline trimming cut 2 bases from V and 7 bases from J; bases unmatched to any gene: 8. The CDR3 length is 16 residues. The CDR3 nucleotides are TGTGCCAGCAGTTACCGAGGAGGGACAGCCAATTCACCCCTCCACTTT. Translated, it gives CASSYRGGTANSPLHF.

The chain carries TRBV20-1 and TRBJ1-6; possible D gene TRBD1, 6 bases. The CDR3 sequence is 14 residues long. Germline lookup yields CDR1 DFQATT and CDR2 SNEGSKA (reference sequence). V lost 0 bases, J lost 8 bases, and 11 bases lay in between. Here the CDR3 reads CSARERGTDSPLHF. CDR3 DNA: TGCAGTGCTAGAGAGAGGGGGACCGATTCACCCCTCCACTTT.

The chain is built from TRBV7-8 and TRBJ2-5; 7 bases are a match to TRBD1. The CDR3 runs 15 residues. Trimming took 5 bases from V and 5 from J; bases not matched to a gene: 11. Germline V gene lookup returns CDR1 SGHVS and CDR2 FQNEAQ. CDR3 protein: CASSQDRVATETQYF. The CDR3 DNA sequence: TGTGCCAGCAGCCAAGACAGGGTTGCAACCGAGACCCAGTACTTC.

V gene TRBV29-1 combines with J gene TRBJ2-3, with D perhaps TRBD2 (5 bases). The V end lost 7 bases, the J end lost 4 bases, and 21 bases lay between the germline ends. CDR3 length equals 15 residues. Per the germline V gene, CDR1 is SQVTM and CDR2 is ANQGSEA. CDR3 sequence reads: CSAELMHEGADTQYF. The CDR3 DNA follows: TGCAGCGCAGAGTTAATGCATGAGGGCGCAGATACGCAGTATTTT.

V usage is TRBV20-1 and J usage is TRBJ2-7; possibly TRBD1 or TRBD2 for D (5 bases each). Germline V gene data show CDR1 as DFQATT and CDR2 as SNEGSKA (reference sequence). V shed 0 bases and J shed 9 bases, with 18 bases lying between them. The CDR3 is made up of 14 amino acids. The CDR3 coding sequence is TGCAGTGCTAGAGATCGGGACGGCACCTGGAGGCAGTACTTC. Its protein product is CSARDRDGTWRQYF.

The rearrangement joins TRBV20-1 to TRBJ2-1, with D tentatively TRBD1 (7 bases). CDR1 is DFQATT, CDR2 SNEGSKA, per germline (reference sequence). The length of the CDR3 is 16 residues. The V and J ends lost 1 base and 1 base respectively, with 14 bases between them. The CDR3 region has the DNA TGCAGTGCTAGAGTCGGAGGGGGCAGGTCCTACAATGAGCAGTTCTTC. It yields the protein CSARVGGGRSYNEQFF.

This chain links TRBV6-2 or TRBV6-3 with TRBJ2-1, with no clear D. The V end was cut by 4 bases, the J end by 10 bases, with 8 bases between. Germline CDR1 and CDR2: MNHEY and SVGEGT. The length of the CDR3 is 11 residues. CDR3 sequence: CASSSRWEQFF. The CDR3, as DNA: TGTGCCAGCAGTTCCAGGTGGGAGCAGTTCTTC.

The CDR3 nucleotides read TGTGCCAGCAGCTTTTACCATAACAATGAGCAGTTCTTC. Translation gives CASSFYHNNEQFF. The chain recombines TRBV7-3 with TRBJ2-1; D not certain. Trimming removed 3 bases at V and 5 bases at J, with 8 bases between. CDR1 and CDR2 from the germline V gene are SGHTA and FQGTGA. CDR3 length: 13 residues.

The rearrangement uses TRBV11-2 and TRBJ2-2, with 10 nucleotides matching TRBD1. Germline loops: CDR1 SGHAT, CDR2 FQNNGV. CDR3 length: 15 residues. After removal of 5 bases from V and 7 bases from J, the junction contained 7 bases not matched to a gene. The DNA for the CDR3 is TGTGCCAGCAGCCGTGGGACAGGGGATAGCGGGGAGCTGTTTTTT. Translated: CASSRGTGDSGELFF.

This clonotype was observed once. V and J are TRBV27 and TRBJ2-7, with TRBD2 matching 15 bases. With V trimmed by 7 bases and J by 6 bases, 1 base remained unmatched. The CDR3 extends over 13 amino acids. Germline CDR1 and CDR2: MNHEY and SMNVEV (reference sequence). The CDR3 nucleotides are TGTGCCAGCAAGGGACTAGCGGGAGGCGAGCAGTACTTC. This encodes CASKGLAGGEQYF.

This clonotype was seen many times. This rearrangement joins TRBV10-3 to TRBJ2-7, with 8 nucleotides matching TRBD1. The CDR3 totals 13 residues. With V trimmed by 8 bases and J by 1 base, 4 bases remained unmatched. In germline, CDR1 is ENHRY, CDR2 SYGVKD. In nucleotides, the CDR3 is TGTGCCATCGAGGGACAGGATTCCTACGAGCAGTACTTC. The encoded protein is CAIEGQDSYEQYF.

This clonotype has a count of ten or more. The chain couples TRBV29-1 to TRBJ2-7; D may correspond to TRBD1 or TRBD2 (7 bases each). The V gene's germline CDR1 is SQVTM and CDR2 ANQGSEA. Trimming stripped 4 bases from V and 2 bases from J, with 15 bases between. The CDR3 runs 14 residues. The CDR3 DNA is TGCAGCGTTGCCTACAGGGGAGGGACCTACGAGCAGTACTTC. Translated: CSVAYRGGTYEQYF.

Comments on this clonotype: A much larger clone lies a single base off, so this may be a read error. The chain joins TRBV4-3 to TRBJ2-3; 10 nucleotides line up with TRBD2. J lost 4 bases, V lost 3 bases, and 19 bases had no gene match. Germline CDR1 LGHNA, CDR2 YSLEER. There are 20 residues in the CDR3. CDR3 sequence (DNA): TGCGCCAGCAGCCAGGGAAGTAGCGGGAGGAAAGTACGGCACGCAGATACGCAGTATTTT. This encodes CASSQGSSGRKVRHADTQYF.

This clonotype appeared a few times. In DNA form, the CDR3 reads TGCGCCAGCAGTCGGACTAGCGGGAGGAGTGTGGGCGAGACCCAGTACTTC. This codes for CASSRTSGRSVGETQYF. V is TRBV10-2 and J is TRBJ2-5; 14 bases fit TRBD2. J lost 5 bases, V lost 5 bases, and 10 bases had no gene match. There are 17 residues in the CDR3. CDR1 is WSHSY and CDR2 is SAAADI in the germline V gene.

This clonotype was observed at least ten times. CDR3 amino acids: CASTSRHSTDTQYF. The CDR3, as DNA: TGTGCCAGCACCAGCCGACATAGCACAGATACGCAGTATTTT. This sequence joins TRBV2 and TRBJ2-3; the D is unclear. The V gene lost 7 bases and the J gene lost 0 bases, with 11 bases spanning the gap. Germline CDR1 and CDR2: SNHLY and FYNNEI. CDR3 size: 14 residues.

With regard to this clonotype: The conserved phenylalanine or tryptophan is not found at the CDR3 terminus, so this likely reflects a read error. Because the CDR3's place on the DNA is in doubt, the DNA is left out and the CDR3 is given as listed by TCRdb. The V and J genes are TRBV24-1 and TRBJ1-1; the table names TRBD1, a call not compared with the DNA. The CDR3 length is 11 residues, termini included. Germline lookup yields CDR1 KGHDR and CDR2 SFDVKD. This chain's CDR3 is CATSDRAGTGL.

This clonotype has more than one count but fewer than ten. The chain is built from TRBV6-1 and TRBJ1-2; 11 bases match TRBD1. Germline CDR1 reads MNHNS; CDR2 reads SASEGT. This CDR3 spans 14 amino acids. V was pared by 6 bases and J by 9 bases, with 9 bases of the junction left unmatched. The CDR3 protein is CASSRPGQGGSYTF. As DNA, the CDR3 is TGTGCCAGCAGCAGACCGGGACAGGGGGGAAGCTACACCTTC.

This clonotype appeared many times. This chain connects TRBV24-1 to TRBJ2-1; unclear D gene. Germline CDR1 is KGHDR and CDR2 is SFDVKD. Trimming took 5 bases from V and 3 from J, leaving 7 bases between them. There are 13 residues in the CDR3. CDR3 bases: TGTGCCACCAGTGTGCCGGGCTACAATGAGCAGTTCTTC. Its protein product is CATSVPGYNEQFF.

This clonotype occurred once. For the CDR3, the DNA is TGTGCCAGCAGCTTAGGGACAGGGGTGGGCAATGAGCAGTTCTTC. Amino acid sequence: CASSLGTGVGNEQFF. This chain links TRBV3-1 with TRBJ2-1; 10 bases are a match to TRBD1. After removal of 5 bases from V and 6 bases from J, the junction contained 7 bases not matched to a gene. Looked up from germline, CDR1 is LGHDT and CDR2 is YNNKEL (reference sequence). The CDR3 runs to 15 residues.

This clonotype was found many times. As DNA, the CDR3 is TGTGCAAGTCGCTTAGATCCAGACAATCAGCCCCAGCATTTT. It encodes CASRLDPDNQPQHF. This rearrangement joins TRBV12-2 to TRBJ1-5. TRBV12-2 is a recognized pseudogene. This CDR3 is built from 14 residues.

This clonotype was detected only a few times. This chain links TRBV29-1 with TRBJ2-7; D call uncertain. V dropped 1 base and J dropped 5 bases, with 6 bases sitting between them. The CDR3 loop spans 11 amino acids. Germline V gene sequence: CDR1 SQVTM, CDR2 ANQGSEA. The CDR3 nucleotides read TGCAGCGTTGAAGGGCTAGACGAGCAGTACTTC. It is translated as CSVEGLDEQYF.